The clone carrying this T cell receptor beta chain is classed as medium-sized. The sample is drawn from a study of blood T cell repertoires in COVID-19. Whole-study context: Samples of COVID-19 (acute and convalescent) were obtained from the United States, Italy and Spain. T cells, B-cell-depleted T cells, or PBMCs provided the cDNA or gDNA that served as material.

The authors' processing: By means of reference gene primer amplification, nucleated cell counts were estimated. Sequencing was performed with immunoSEQ multiplex PCR; in TCRdb, only in-frame clones are kept and a portion is missing. The V and J calls and clone size are taken from that table; D and trimming were inferred from the DNA. The data show about 36,000 clones, with just under 85% seen just once and under 5% held by the top ten. Germline CDR1 and CDR2: SNHLY and FYNNEI. The CDR3 covers 13 residues. V lost 10 bases to trimming and J lost 2 bases, with 11 bases between them. The receptor was derived from a man aged 45 to 65 with active COVID-19. J is TRBJ2-2 and V is TRBV2; TRBD2 is a possible D gene (5 bases). What was sequenced was peripheral blood. The CDR3 sequence is CAMEDVNTGELFF. The CDR3 DNA reads TGTGCCATGGAGGACGTTAACACCGGGGAGCTGTTTTTT.